This T cell receptor (beta chain) was identified in a study of T cell responses to AZD1222 COVID-19 vaccine. CDR1 and CDR2 from the germline V gene are SGHRS and YFSETQ. Trimming cost V 3 bases and J 0 bases, with 10 bases left between them. The CDR3 totals 15 residues. General study points: Epitopes outside B.1.351 and B.1.1.7 mutated regions reportedly drew nearly half of spike TCRs. Repertoire collection took place solely once the T cell response had peaked. The study identified only six AZD1222 recipients as seropositive at baseline. Clonal diversity was possibly underestimated, and white British individuals and females predominated among donors.

In the case of this clone: Its specificity is unknown.

Measured with immunoSEQ multiplex PCR; TCRdb has only the in-frame clones, and not every one. The table records under 150,000 clones, 93% of them present only once. This rearrangement joins TRBV5-1 to TRBJ2-1; D possibly corresponds to TRBD2 (5 bases). Sequencing was performed on peripheral blood, taken on day 0 of AZD1222 vaccination. The source of this sequence is an adult in good health. CDR3 nucleotide sequence: TGCGCCAGCAGCTCAGCTGGGAGCTCCTACAATGAGCAGTTCTTC. Translated: CASSSAGSSYNEQFF.